The entry that follows covers one TCR beta chain sequence. This sample stems from a study of shared clonotypes between healthy human individuals. As defined, naive CD8 cells were CD45RO-negative and positively selected for CCR7, with terminally differentiated effector memory CD45RA+ cells excluded. TCRdb's table, derived via immunoSEQ multiplex PCR, lists solely in-frame clones and lacks some. This table holds around 1,900,000 clones, about 93% found once. The CDR3 has 15 residues. Trimming took off 3 bases at V and 5 bases at J, with 14 bases between the two ends. Germline V gene sequence: CDR1 SEHNR, CDR2 FQNEAQ (reference sequence).

The source is a young man in good health. Some clones in this sample may be carry-over from other donors' samples. The V and J genes are TRBV7-9 and TRBJ2-1, with D tentatively TRBD1 (6 bases). The sample comprised naive CD8+ T cells from PBMCs. The CDR3 here is CASSFKGVEHNEQFF. DNA of the CDR3: TGTGCCAGCAGCTTCAAGGGGGTGGAGCACAATGAGCAGTTCTTC.